This TCR beta chain is from a study of response to subunit inactivated influenza vaccine. Study outcomes and limitations: There was a suggestion from the authors that each seasonal influenza vaccination recruits few new T cells.

TCRdb analysed the RT-PCR reads with MiXCR anew, one entry per CDR3 protein. Among 400,000 to 650,000 distinct CDR3 sequences listed, about 7.2% were seen once. Germline V gives CDR1 DFQATT, CDR2 SNEGSKA (reference sequence). The CDR3 is made up of 15 amino acids. J gave up 7 bases and V 0 bases, and 5 bases lay outside the gene matches. In the case of this clonotype: The antigen is unknown.

The chain combines TRBV20-1 with TRBJ1-6; TRBD1 agrees at 8 bases. The origin of this receptor is a man aged 45 to 75 who received an inactivated influenza vaccine. The sample here was PBMCs from blood, taken roughly 24 months after vaccination. In DNA form, the CDR3 reads TGCAGTGCTAGAGAGAGGACAGGGCAGAATTCACCCCTCCACTTT. Translating gives CSARERTGQNSPLHF.